The present T cell receptor (beta chain) was sequenced within a study of blood T cell repertoires in COVID-19. CDR3 length: 14 residues. The germline gives CDR1 MDHEN, CDR2 SYDVKM. With 5 bases clipped from V and 4 bases from J, the junction kept 4 bases outside the gene matches. Libraries were prepared by immunoSEQ multiplex PCR; TCRdb keeps only in-frame clonotypes and omits some of them. The sample records about 110,000 clones, 76% being singletons. Sequences were obtained from peripheral blood. V is TRBV28 and J is TRBJ2-5; 10 nucleotides align to TRBD1. The receptor comes from a woman older than 75 with acute or convalescent COVID-19. CDR3 coding DNA: TGTGCCAGCAGTCCGGGACAGGGGTTAGAGACCCAGTACTTC. It codes for CASSPGQGLETQYF. The full variable domain, in which reference TRBV28 and TRBJ2-5 provide the parts outside the CDR3, is DVKVTQSSRYLVKRTGEKVFLECVQDMDHENMFWYRQDPGLGLRLIYFSYDVKMKEKGDIPEGYSVSREKKERFSLILESASTNQTSMYLCASSPGQGLETQYFGPGTRLLVL.